This TCR beta chain was recovered during a study of post-analysis software for immune sequencing data. Study overall: Disease courses included relapsing-remitting, secondary progressive and progressive-relapsing multiple sclerosis.

Trimming stripped 2 bases from V and 0 bases from J, with 11 bases between. This CDR3 spans 15 amino acids. Every TCR beta cDNA library bore unique molecular identifiers. The yield from roughly 1 to 10 million T cells was roughly 0.5 million cDNA molecules in total. TCRdb analysed the PCR reads with MiXCR anew, one entry per CDR3 protein. The sample lists more than 450,000 distinct CDR3 sequences; 44% were seen once. General study results and limits: Batch-matched samples strongly co-clustered by F measure. Normalized Chao1 diversity was significantly lower in multiple sclerosis patients than in controls. Compared with controls, patients had more of about 5 TRBV segments, including TRBV5-6, TRBV5-1 and TRBV20-1.

In the case of this clonotype: Its cognate antigen is unknown.

The sequenced sample was blood. This rearrangement joins TRBV12-3 or TRBV12-4 to TRBJ2-7; perhaps TRBD1 as D (5 bases). The origin of this receptor is a girl aged 10 to 17 with multiple sclerosis. CDR3 nucleotide sequence: TGTGCCAGCAGTTTAACCCCAGACAGCTCCTACGAGCAGTACTTC. This gives the protein CASSLTPDSSYEQYF.